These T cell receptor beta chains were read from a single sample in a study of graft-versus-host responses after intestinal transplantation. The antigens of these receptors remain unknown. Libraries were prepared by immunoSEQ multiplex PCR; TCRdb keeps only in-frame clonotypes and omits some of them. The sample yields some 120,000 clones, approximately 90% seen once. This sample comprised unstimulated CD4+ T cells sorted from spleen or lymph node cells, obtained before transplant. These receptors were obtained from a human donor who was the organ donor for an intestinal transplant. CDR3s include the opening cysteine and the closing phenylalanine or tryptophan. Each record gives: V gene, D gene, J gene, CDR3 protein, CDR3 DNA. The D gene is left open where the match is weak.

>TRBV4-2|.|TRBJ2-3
CASSQNTGKGTDTQYF
TGTGCCAGCAGCCAGAACACAGGGAAGGGCACAGATACGCAGTATTTT
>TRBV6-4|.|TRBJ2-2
CASSAGLNTGELFF
TGTGCCAGCAGTGCAGGGCTGAACACCGGGGAGCTGTTTTTT
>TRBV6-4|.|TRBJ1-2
CASMGPNYGYTF
TGTGCCAGCATGGGCCCTAACTATGGCTACACCTTC
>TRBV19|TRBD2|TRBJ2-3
CASSTTSGSTDTQYF
TGTGCCAGTAGTACGACTAGCGGGAGTACAGATACGCAGTATTTT
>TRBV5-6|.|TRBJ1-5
CASSLYQNSNQPQHF
TGTGCCAGCAGCTTATACCAGAATAGCAATCAGCCCCAGCATTTT
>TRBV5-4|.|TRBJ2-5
CASSLASQETQYF
TGTGCCAGCAGCTTGGCCTCCCAGGAGACCCAGTACTTC
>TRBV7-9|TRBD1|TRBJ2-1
CASSLGTGGNEQFF
TGTGCCAGCAGCCTTGGGACAGGGGGCAATGAGCAGTTCTTC
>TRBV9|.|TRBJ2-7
CASSVGPRGYEQYF
TGTGCCAGCAGCGTAGGGCCGCGCGGCTACGAGCAGTACTTC
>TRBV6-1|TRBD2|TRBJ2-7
CASSDGRGSINEQYF
TGTGCCAGCAGTGATGGGCGCGGGAGTATCAACGAGCAGTACTTC
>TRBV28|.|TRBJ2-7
CASSFRQFSYEQYF
TGTGCCAGCAGTTTCCGGCAGTTCTCCTACGAGCAGTACTTC
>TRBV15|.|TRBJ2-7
CATSRERGSSYEQYF
TGTGCCACCAGCAGAGAAAGGGGCAGCTCCTACGAGCAGTACTTC
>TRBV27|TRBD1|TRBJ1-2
CASSPSPGQGLSGYTF
TGTGCCAGCAGTCCTTCTCCGGGACAGGGGTTAAGTGGCTACACCTTC